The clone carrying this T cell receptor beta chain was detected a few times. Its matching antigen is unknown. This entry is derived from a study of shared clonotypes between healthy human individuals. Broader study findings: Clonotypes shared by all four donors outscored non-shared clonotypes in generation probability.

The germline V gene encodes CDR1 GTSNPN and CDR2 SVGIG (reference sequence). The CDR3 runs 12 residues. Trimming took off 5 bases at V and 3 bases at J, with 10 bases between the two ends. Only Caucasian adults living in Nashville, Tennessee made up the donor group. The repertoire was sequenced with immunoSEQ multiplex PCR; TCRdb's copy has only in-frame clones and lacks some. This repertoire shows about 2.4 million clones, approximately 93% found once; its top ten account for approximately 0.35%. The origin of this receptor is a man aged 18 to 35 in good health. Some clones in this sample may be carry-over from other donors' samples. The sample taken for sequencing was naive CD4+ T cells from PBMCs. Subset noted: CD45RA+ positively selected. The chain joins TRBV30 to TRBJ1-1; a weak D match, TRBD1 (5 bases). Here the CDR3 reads CAWAGGDTEAFF. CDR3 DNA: TGTGCCTGGGCCGGGGGGGACACTGAAGCTTTCTTT.